Shown below are 28 T cell receptor beta chains from a single sample sequenced in a study of PD-1 blockade in classical Hodgkin lymphoma. Every patient had relapsed following autologous stem cell transplantation, and cohorts differed in brentuximab vedotin exposure. Data came from immunoSEQ multiplex PCR; TCRdb stores just in-frame clones and leaves some out. The sample shows fewer than 55,000 clones, almost 90% of them seen only once. The specimen was peripheral blood mononuclear cells (PBMCs), collected at baseline. The source of these receptors is a human donor with classical Hodgkin lymphoma.

The rearrangement links TRBV10-3 to TRBJ2-7, with 7 bases lining up with TRBD1. The CDR3 sequence is 13 residues long. Germline assignment: CDR1 ENHRY and CDR2 SYGVKD. V was clipped by 7 bases and J by 1 base; unmatched bases: 4. The CDR3, as DNA: TGTGCCATCACCCTGGACAGGTCCTACGAGCAGTACTTC. It codes for CAITLDRSYEQYF.

Here the CDR3 reads CASSLSLSTDTQYF. The CDR3 DNA reads TGTGCCAGCAGTTTGAGCCTAAGCACAGATACGCAGTATTTT. The chain joins TRBV27 to TRBJ2-3; no firm D call. The CDR3 has 14 amino acids. Trimming cost V 3 bases and J 0 bases, with 7 bases left between them. Germline V lookup: CDR1 MNHEY, CDR2 SMNVEV (reference sequence).

This clone was seen more than once but under ten times. Other DNA sequences in this specimen translate into the identical CDR3. The chain joins TRBV5-4 to TRBJ1-2; tentatively, D is TRBD1 (5 bases). The V gene's germline CDR1 is SGHNT and CDR2 YYREEE (reference sequence). The CDR3 is 14 amino acids. Trimming took off 4 bases at V and 1 base at J, with 11 bases between the two ends. The CDR3 coding sequence is TGTGCCAGCAGCCTGGCGGGACTTAACTATGGCTACACCTTC. Protein sequence: CASSLAGLNYGYTF.

The genes are TRBV27 and TRBJ2-7, with D perhaps matching TRBD1 or TRBD2 (5 bases each). The length of the CDR3 is 14 residues. CDR1 is MNHEY, CDR2 SMNVEV, per germline (reference sequence). V lost 3 bases and J lost 2, with 11 bases in between. The DNA for the CDR3 is TGTGCCAGCAGTTTTCAGGGACGGACCTACGAGCAGTACTTC. It specifies CASSFQGRTYEQYF.

The chain has TRBV7-3 and TRBJ1-6; the D is unclear. The CDR3 runs 13 residues. V lost 5 bases and J lost 11, with 13 bases in between. The germline V gene has CDR1 SGHTA and CDR2 FQGTGA. The CDR3 sequence is CASSQGLNAPLHF. Written as DNA, the CDR3 is TGTGCCAGCAGCCAAGGGTTAAACGCACCCCTCCACTTT.

The chain carries TRBV25-1 and TRBJ1-5; weak D call: TRBD1 (6 bases). There are 13 residues in the CDR3. The V gene lost 4 bases and the J gene lost 2 bases, with 6 bases spanning the gap. CDR1 and CDR2 from the germline V gene are MGHDK and SYGVNS. The CDR3 DNA reads as TGTGCCAGCAGTGCAGGGGGCAATCAGCCCCAGCATTTT. Translated, it gives CASSAGGNQPQHF.

The chain couples TRBV6-6 to TRBJ2-7; D gene unclear. There are 13 residues in the CDR3. The V end was cut by 7 bases, the J end by 2 bases, with 12 bases between. Per the germline V gene, CDR1 is MNHNY and CDR2 is SVGAGI (reference sequence). CDR3 protein: CASNLGYTYEQYF. Written as DNA, the CDR3 is TGTGCCAGCAACTTGGGGTATACCTACGAGCAGTACTTC.

The chain couples TRBV28 to TRBJ1-2; D may be TRBD1 (5 bases). V was clipped by 5 bases and J by 4 bases, with 11 bases between them. The CDR3 has 13 amino acids. The germline V gene encodes CDR1 MDHEN and CDR2 SYDVKM. For the CDR3, the DNA is TGTGCCAGCAGTACAGGCCCTGTCTATGGCTACACCTTC. It yields the protein CASSTGPVYGYTF.

As for this clone: This CDR3 is also generated by other DNA sequences in the sample. The genes are TRBV27 and TRBJ2-7; no clear D gene. V lost 2 bases, J lost 0 bases, and 8 bases lay in between. Germline V gene sequence: CDR1 MNHEY, CDR2 SMNVEV (reference sequence). The CDR3 extends over 14 amino acids. This chain's CDR3 is CASSLGPASYEQYF. The DNA for the CDR3 is TGTGCCAGCAGTTTAGGGCCGGCCTCCTACGAGCAGTACTTC.

As concerns this clone: Other nucleotide sequences in the sample specify the same CDR3. The rearrangement uses TRBV29-1 and TRBJ2-7; D is tentatively TRBD1 or TRBD2 (5 bases each). Trimming stripped 3 bases from V and 2 bases from J, with 8 bases between. In germline, CDR1 is SQVTM, CDR2 ANQGSEA. The CDR3 is 12 amino acids. CDR3: CSVEGTTYEQYF. In nucleotides, the CDR3 is TGCAGCGTTGAGGGGACCACCTACGAGCAGTACTTC.

The rearrangement joins TRBV10-1 to TRBJ2-3; 8 positions match TRBD2. Germline-derived CDR1 and CDR2 are WNHNN and SYGVQD (reference sequence). V dropped 6 bases and J dropped 5; count of bases not matched to a gene: 13. The CDR3 contains 16 residues. CDR3 sequence: CASRGRAAGGIDTQYF. CDR3 sequence (DNA): TGCGCCAGCAGAGGACGGGCTGCGGGAGGCATAGATACGCAGTATTTT.

This clone was seen once. The J gene is TRBJ2-6, the V gene TRBV13, with D tentatively TRBD1 (6 bases). Germline-derived CDR1 and CDR2 are PRHDT and FYEKMQ (reference sequence). This CDR3 has 20 amino acids. The V gene lost 4 bases and the J gene lost 1 base, with 23 bases spanning the gap. CDR3 nucleotides: TGTGCCAGCAGCTCGTCCAGGGGTCGGGGTAGCTTTTCTGGGGCCAACGTCCTGACTTTC. Translating gives CASSSSRGRGSFSGANVLTF.

The chain couples TRBV6-5 to TRBJ1-2, with unresolved D. Trimming pared 0 bases from V and 4 bases from J, leaving 9 bases between. The CDR3 length is 14 residues. Germline CDR1 MNHEY, CDR2 SVGAGI. The CDR3 reads CASSYSSRFYGYTF. Here the CDR3 DNA reads TGTGCCAGCAGTTACTCGTCCAGATTCTATGGCTACACCTTC.

This chain's CDR3 is CASSESLTGTSSPYEQYF. For the CDR3, the DNA is TGCGCCAGCAGTGAGTCACTAACCGGGACTAGCTCCCCCTACGAGCAGTACTTC. The chain employs TRBV10-1 and TRBJ2-7; 9 bases map to TRBD2. V lost 0 bases and J lost 2; bases outside the gene matches: 11. The CDR3 loop spans 18 amino acids. In germline, CDR1 is WNHNN, CDR2 SYGVQD (reference sequence).

The V gene is TRBV2, the J gene TRBJ2-2; the D is unclear. CDR1 and CDR2 (germline): SNHLY, FYNNEI. V shed 7 bases and J shed 0 bases, with 6 bases lying between them. There are 13 residues in the CDR3. Written as DNA, the CDR3 is TGTGCCAGCAAAAGCGCGAACACCGGGGAGCTGTTTTTT. Protein: CASKSANTGELFF.

This clone was observed a single time. The chain combines TRBV5-6 with TRBJ1-5; D uncertain. CDR3 length equals 15 residues. V was shortened by 0 bases and J by 3 bases, with 10 bases between the two germline ends. Germline V gene lookup returns CDR1 SGHDT and CDR2 YYEEEE. CDR3 protein: CASSLGQKSNQPQHF. CDR3 nucleotide sequence: TGTGCCAGCAGCTTGGGTCAGAAATCCAATCAGCCCCAGCATTTT.

V gene TRBV27 combines with J gene TRBJ1-2; no reliable D call. CDR3 length equals 13 residues. CDR1 is MNHEY and CDR2 is SMNVEV in the germline V gene (reference sequence). V lost 3 bases and J lost 7, with 12 bases in between. CDR3 in amino acids: CASSFTLGGGYTF. CDR3 in DNA: TGTGCCAGCAGTTTTACCCTCGGCGGTGGCTACACCTTC.

This clone was counted a few times. V usage is TRBV28 and J usage is TRBJ2-5; D perhaps matches TRBD2 (5 bases). Looked up from germline, CDR1 is MDHEN and CDR2 is SYDVKM. V was shortened by 3 bases and J by 4 bases, with 15 bases between the two germline ends. The CDR3 length is 15 residues. The CDR3 here is CASSLNRGLVETQYF. CDR3 sequence (DNA): TGTGCCAGCAGTTTGAACCGGGGATTGGTAGAGACCCAGTACTTC.

The chain recombines TRBV4-1 with TRBJ2-7, with D possibly TRBD1 on 6 matching bases. V was shortened by 0 bases and J by 6 bases, with 9 bases between the two germline ends. Per germline, CDR1 MGHRA and CDR2 YSYEKL. This CDR3 comprises 13 residues. The CDR3 sequence is CASSQDQGFEQYF. The DNA of the CDR3 is TGCGCCAGCAGCCAAGATCAGGGGTTCGAGCAGTACTTC.

This rearrangement joins TRBV18 to TRBJ1-5; D ambiguous. From germline, CDR1 is KGHSH and CDR2 LQKENI. The V and J ends lost 1 base and 0 bases respectively, with 10 bases between them. This CDR3 is 16 amino acids long. The CDR3 sequence: CASSPLPGNSNQPQHF. The DNA of the CDR3 is TGTGCCAGCTCACCACTCCCCGGGAATAGCAATCAGCCCCAGCATTTT.

The rearrangement joins TRBV4-3 to TRBJ2-3; 8 bases fit TRBD1. CDR1 LGHNA and CDR2 YSLEER come from the germline V gene. The CDR3 consists of 16 residues. The ends lost 0 bases at V and 3 bases at J; junction bases unmatched: 5. CDR3 in amino acids: CASSQEFGQGTDTQYF. As DNA, the CDR3 is TGCGCCAGCAGCCAAGAGTTCGGACAGGGAACAGATACGCAGTATTTT.

Note on this clone: The junction differs from germline at one of its ends, possibly a read error. V usage is TRBV7-8 and J usage is TRBJ1-3, with no clear D. The CDR3 length is 14 residues. The V gene's germline CDR1 is SGHVS and CDR2 FQNEAQ. Here the CDR3 DNA reads TGTGCCAGCAGCGTAGCTCGCTCTGGAAACACCATATATTTT. This sequence encodes CASSVARSGNTIYF. Drawing the rest from reference TRBV7-8 and TRBJ1-3, the complete variable domain is GAGVSQSPRYKVAKRGQDVALRCDPISGHVSLFWYQQALGQGPEFLTYFQNEAQLDKSGLPSDRFFAERPEGSVSTLKIQRTQQEDSAVYLCASSVARSGNTIYFGEGSWLTVV.

The rearrangement links TRBV4-3 to TRBJ1-4; D call uncertain. CDR1 LGHNA and CDR2 YSLEER come from the germline V gene. This CDR3 spans 14 amino acids. V was cut by 0 bases and J by 6 bases, with 8 bases left in between. In DNA, the CDR3 is TGCGCCAGCAGCCAAGAGAAAGCCTATGAAAAACTGTTTTTT. It encodes CASSQEKAYEKLFF.

Only one count was recorded for this clone. The J gene is TRBJ1-2, the V gene TRBV14; D gene ambiguous. The V end was cut by 1 base, the J end by 4 bases, with 7 bases between. The CDR3 spans 13 residues. In germline, CDR1 is SGHDN, CDR2 FVKESK. The CDR3 region is CASSQAGLYGYTF. CDR3 sequence (DNA): TGTGCCAGCAGCCAAGCTGGGCTCTATGGCTACACCTTC. Supplemented by reference TRBV14 and TRBJ1-2, the full variable domain reads EAGVTQFPSHSVIEKGQTVTLRCDPISGHDNLYWYRRVMGKEIKFLLHFVKESKQDESGMPNNRFLAERTGGTYSTLKVQPAELEDSGVYFCASSQAGLYGYTFGSGTRLTVV.

The rearrangement links TRBV6-5 to TRBJ2-1; 9 bases map to TRBD2. The V gene's germline CDR1 is MNHEY and CDR2 SVGAGI. This CDR3 is 15 amino acids long. The V gene end was trimmed by 5 bases and the J gene end by 5 bases; junction bases not matched to a gene: 7. The CDR3 DNA reads as TGTGCCAGCAGTCTCCTAGCGGGAAGTCACAATGAGCAGTTCTTC. Encoded protein: CASSLLAGSHNEQFF.

The chain uses TRBV18 and TRBJ2-7; no clear D gene. The CDR3 length is 14 residues. Germline CDR1 reads KGHSH; CDR2 reads LQKENI. The V end lost 0 bases, the J end lost 3 bases, and 9 bases lay between the germline ends. The CDR3 protein is CASSPPGAYYEQYF. In DNA form, the CDR3 reads TGTGCCAGCTCACCACCAGGCGCCTACTACGAGCAGTACTTC.

The chain couples TRBV10-3 to TRBJ2-1, with D tentatively TRBD1 (6 bases). Per the germline V gene, CDR1 is ENHRY and CDR2 is SYGVKD. CDR3 length: 15 amino acids. Trimming pared 4 bases from V and 5 bases from J, leaving 15 bases between. The CDR3 region has the DNA TGTGCCATCAGTGGGACCGGGACACCTAACAATGAGCAGTTCTTC. It translates to CAISGTGTPNNEQFF.

The V call is TRBV7-9, the J call TRBJ2-1, with a tentative D call TRBD2 (6 bases). With 5 bases removed from V and 4 bases from J, the gap between germline ends came to 15 bases. The CDR3 totals 15 residues. Germline V gives CDR1 SEHNR, CDR2 FQNEAQ (reference sequence). The CDR3 protein is CASSRSGGTYNEQFF. CDR3 coding DNA: TGTGCCAGCAGCCGATCGGGCGGGACTTACAATGAGCAGTTCTTC.